This TCR beta chain was sequenced for a study of blood T cell repertoires in COVID-19. The overall study: The United States, Italy and Spain supplied acute and convalescent COVID-19 samples. From T cells, B-cell-depleted T cells, or PBMCs came the material, which was cDNA or gDNA.

This clone has only one observation. In the authors' methods: Quantification of nucleated cells was approximated via reference gene primer amplification. Here immunoSEQ multiplex PCR was the method, and the copy in TCRdb shows in-frame clones only, minus some. V, J and clone size reflect that table, while D and trimming were determined from the DNA. The repertoire has about 270,000 clones, about 87% of them found once; the top ten carry roughly 4.3%. This CDR3 region has 16 residues. V gave up 6 bases and J gave up 2 bases; unmatched junction bases: 9. CDR1 and CDR2 (germline): MNHEY, SMNVEV (reference sequence).

Sequenced: PBMCs or T cells enriched from blood (not recorded which). The source of this sequence is a woman aged 25 to 45 with acute COVID-19. The chain is built from TRBV27 and TRBJ2-7, with 11 bases identical to TRBD2. For the CDR3, the DNA is TGTGCCAGCAGACCTGGTCCGGGACTAGCGGCCTACGAGCAGTACTTC. Its translation is CASRPGPGLAAYEQYF.